This T cell receptor beta chain was recovered during a study of blood T cell repertoires in COVID-19. Turning to the study itself: In each case, the material was cDNA or gDNA derived from T cells, B-cell-depleted T cells, or PBMCs.

In the original processing: Using reference gene primer amplification, nucleated cell counts were estimated. Produced via immunoSEQ multiplex PCR; TCRdb's table is partial and in-frame only. That table is the source of V, J and clone size, and D and trimming were worked out from the DNA. The sample records over 200,000 clones, approximately 90% being singletons. Germline lookup yields CDR1 SGHVS and CDR2 FQNEAQ. This CDR3 has 16 residues. The J segment lost 0 bases and the V segment lost 4 bases, leaving 6 bases of the junction unmatched. Donors were grouped by their self-reported clinical history. Recovery meant two consecutive negative NP/OP PCR tests, professional clearance, or resolved symptoms.

The V call is TRBV7-8, the J call TRBJ2-3; 8 bases match TRBD1. The sample comprised PBMCs or T cells enriched from blood (not recorded which). The origin of this receptor is a man in his forties or fifties who had recovered from COVID-19. Here the CDR3 reads CASSSRTGISTDTQYF. The CDR3 DNA sequence: TGTGCCAGCAGCTCTAGGACAGGGATTAGCACAGATACGCAGTATTTT.